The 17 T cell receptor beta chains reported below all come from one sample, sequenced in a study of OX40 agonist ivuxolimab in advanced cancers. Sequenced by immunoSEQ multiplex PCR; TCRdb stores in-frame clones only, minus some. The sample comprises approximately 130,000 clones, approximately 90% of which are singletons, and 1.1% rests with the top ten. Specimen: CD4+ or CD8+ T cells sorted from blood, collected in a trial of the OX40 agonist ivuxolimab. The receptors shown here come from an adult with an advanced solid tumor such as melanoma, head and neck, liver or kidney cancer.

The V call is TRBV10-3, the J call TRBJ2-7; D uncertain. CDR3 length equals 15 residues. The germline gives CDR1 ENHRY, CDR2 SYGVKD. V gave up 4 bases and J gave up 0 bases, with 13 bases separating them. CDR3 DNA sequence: TGTGCCATCAGTGCATCGCTGCAATCCTCCTACGAGCAGTACTTC. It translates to CAISASLQSSYEQYF.

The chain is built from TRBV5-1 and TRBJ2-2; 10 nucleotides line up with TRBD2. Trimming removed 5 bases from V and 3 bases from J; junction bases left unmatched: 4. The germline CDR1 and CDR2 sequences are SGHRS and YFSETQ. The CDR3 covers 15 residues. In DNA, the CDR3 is TGCGCCAGCAGGGCTAGCGGGAGTCACACCGGGGAGCTGTTTTTT. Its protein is CASRASGSHTGELFF.

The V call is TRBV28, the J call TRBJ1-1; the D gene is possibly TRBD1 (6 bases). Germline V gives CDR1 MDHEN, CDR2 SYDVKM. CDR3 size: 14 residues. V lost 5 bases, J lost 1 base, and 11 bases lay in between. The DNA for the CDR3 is TGTGCCAGCAGTCAAGCCAGGGGGAACACTGAAGCTTTCTTT. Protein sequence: CASSQARGNTEAFF.

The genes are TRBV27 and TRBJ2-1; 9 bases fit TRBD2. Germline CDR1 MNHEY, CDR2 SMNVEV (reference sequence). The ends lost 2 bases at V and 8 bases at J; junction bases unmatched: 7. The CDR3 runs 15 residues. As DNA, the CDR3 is TGTGCCAGCAGTTTAGGCGGGAGGGCCTCGGATGAGCAGTTCTTC. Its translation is CASSLGGRASDEQFF.

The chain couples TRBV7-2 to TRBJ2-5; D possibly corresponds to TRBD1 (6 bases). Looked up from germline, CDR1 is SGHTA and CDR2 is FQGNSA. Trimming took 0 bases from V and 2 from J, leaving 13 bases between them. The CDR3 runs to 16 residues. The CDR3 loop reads CASSLAGARGQETQYF. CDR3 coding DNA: TGTGCCAGCAGCTTAGCAGGGGCCAGGGGACAAGAGACCCAGTACTTC.

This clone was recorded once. The CDR3 nucleotides are TGTGCCAGCAGCCACGGACAAGTGAACACTGAAGCTTTCTTT. It yields the protein CASSHGQVNTEAFF. The V and J genes are TRBV14 and TRBJ1-1; maybe TRBD1 (5 bases). The CDR3 spans 14 residues. Looked up from germline, CDR1 is SGHDN and CDR2 is FVKESK. The V end lost 3 bases, the J end lost 0 bases, and 8 bases lay between the germline ends.

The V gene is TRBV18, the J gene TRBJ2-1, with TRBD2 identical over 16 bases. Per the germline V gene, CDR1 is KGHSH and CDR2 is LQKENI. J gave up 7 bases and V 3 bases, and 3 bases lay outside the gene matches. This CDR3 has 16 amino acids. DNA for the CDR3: TGTGCCAGCTCACCTTCGGGACTAGCGGGAGGGAATGAGCAGTTCTTC. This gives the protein CASSPSGLAGGNEQFF.

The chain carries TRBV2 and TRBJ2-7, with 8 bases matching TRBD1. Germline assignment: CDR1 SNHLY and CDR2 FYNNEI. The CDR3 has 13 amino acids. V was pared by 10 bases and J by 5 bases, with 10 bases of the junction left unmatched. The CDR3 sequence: CANRQGAGNEQYF. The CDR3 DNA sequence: TGTGCCAACCGCCAGGGGGCCGGCAACGAGCAGTACTTC.

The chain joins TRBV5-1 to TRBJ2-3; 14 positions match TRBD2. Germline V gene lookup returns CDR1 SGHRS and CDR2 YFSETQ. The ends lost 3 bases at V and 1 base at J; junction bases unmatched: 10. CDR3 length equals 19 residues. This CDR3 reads CASSSPPGTSGRGTDTQYF. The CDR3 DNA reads TGCGCCAGCAGCTCACCGCCCGGGACTAGCGGGAGAGGCACAGATACGCAGTATTTT. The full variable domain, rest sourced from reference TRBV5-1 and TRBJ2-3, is KAGVTQTPRYLIKTRGQQVTLSCSPISGHRSVSWYQQTPGQGLQFLFEYFSETQRNKGNFPGRFSGRQFSNSRSEMNVSTLELGDSALYLCASSSPPGTSGRGTDTQYFGPGTRLTVL.

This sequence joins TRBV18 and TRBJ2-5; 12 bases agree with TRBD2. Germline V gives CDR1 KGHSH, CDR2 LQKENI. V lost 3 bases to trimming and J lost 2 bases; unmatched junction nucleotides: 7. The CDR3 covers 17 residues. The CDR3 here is CASSPRTLAGGQETQYF. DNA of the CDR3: TGTGCCAGCTCACCTAGGACTCTAGCGGGAGGGCAAGAGACCCAGTACTTC. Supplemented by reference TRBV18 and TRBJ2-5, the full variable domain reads NAGVMQNPRHLVRRRGQEARLRCSPMKGHSHVYWYRQLPEEGLKFMVYLQKENIIDESGMPKERFSAEFPKEGPSILRIQQVVRGDSAAYFCASSPRTLAGGQETQYFGPGTRLLVL.

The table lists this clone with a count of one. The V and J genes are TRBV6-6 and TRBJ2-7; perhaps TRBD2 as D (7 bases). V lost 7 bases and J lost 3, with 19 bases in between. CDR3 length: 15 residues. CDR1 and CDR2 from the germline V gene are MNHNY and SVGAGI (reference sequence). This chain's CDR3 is CASTIFRGGNYEQYF. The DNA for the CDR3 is TGTGCCAGCACGATATTCAGGGGAGGGAACTACGAGCAGTACTTC.

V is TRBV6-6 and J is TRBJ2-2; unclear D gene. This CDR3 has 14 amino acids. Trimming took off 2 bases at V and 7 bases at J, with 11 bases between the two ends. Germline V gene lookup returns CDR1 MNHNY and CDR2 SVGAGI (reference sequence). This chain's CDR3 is CASSYGLVNGELFF. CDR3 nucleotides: TGTGCCAGCAGTTACGGGCTAGTAAACGGGGAGCTGTTTTTT.

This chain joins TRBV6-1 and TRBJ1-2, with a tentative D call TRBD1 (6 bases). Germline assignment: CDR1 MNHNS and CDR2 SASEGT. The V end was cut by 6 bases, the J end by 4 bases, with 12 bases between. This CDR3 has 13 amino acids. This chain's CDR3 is CASRLQGIYGYTF. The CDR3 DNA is TGTGCCAGCAGGTTACAGGGTATCTATGGCTACACCTTC.

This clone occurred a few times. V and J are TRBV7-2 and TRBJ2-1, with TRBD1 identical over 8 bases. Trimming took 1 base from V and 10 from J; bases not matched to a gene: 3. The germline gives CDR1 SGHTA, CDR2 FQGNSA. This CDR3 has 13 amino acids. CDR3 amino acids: CASSLGGDREQFF. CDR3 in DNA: TGTGCCAGCAGCTTAGGGGGGGACAGGGAGCAGTTCTTC. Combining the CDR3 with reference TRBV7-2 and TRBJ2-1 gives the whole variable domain GAGVSQSPSNKVTEKGKDVELRCDPISGHTALYWYRQSLGQGLEFLIYFQGNSAPDKSGLPSDRFSAERTGGSVSTLTIQRTQQEDSAVYLCASSLGGDREQFFGPGTRLTVL.

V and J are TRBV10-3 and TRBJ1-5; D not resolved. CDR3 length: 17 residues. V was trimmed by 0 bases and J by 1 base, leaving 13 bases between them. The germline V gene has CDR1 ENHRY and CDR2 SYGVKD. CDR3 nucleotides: TGTGCCATCAGTGAGTCGAAGGCCGCTCCAAGCAATCAGCCCCAGCATTTT. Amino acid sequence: CAISESKAAPSNQPQHF.

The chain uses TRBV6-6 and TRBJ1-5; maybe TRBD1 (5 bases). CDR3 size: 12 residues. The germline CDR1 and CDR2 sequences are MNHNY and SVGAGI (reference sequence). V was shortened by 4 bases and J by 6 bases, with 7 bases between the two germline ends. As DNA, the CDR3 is TGTGCCAGCAGTTCACAGGTTCAGCCCCAGCATTTT. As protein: CASSSQVQPQHF.

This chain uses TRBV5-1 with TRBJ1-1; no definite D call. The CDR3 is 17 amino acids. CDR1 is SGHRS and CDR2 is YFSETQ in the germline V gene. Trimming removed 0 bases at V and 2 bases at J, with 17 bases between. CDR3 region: CASSLGVTGQSNTEAFF. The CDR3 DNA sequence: TGCGCCAGCAGCTTGGGCGTTACGGGCCAATCAAACACTGAAGCTTTCTTT.